Below, 14 T cell receptor beta chains from the same sample are listed, as sequenced in a study of T cell repertoires in cytomegalovirus infection. These receptors have no known antigen. MiXCR, run by TCRdb on the reads, gives a single entry per CDR3 protein. Of some 500,000 distinct CDR3 sequences in the sample, about 33% are singletons; the top ten hold roughly 17%. Sequencing was performed on cultured PBMCs, taken from culture after CMV antigen stimulation. These receptors were taken from a human donor in good health (CMV status not recorded). Some clones in this sample may be carry-over from other donors' samples.

This clonotype was counted many times. The J gene is TRBJ2-3, the V gene TRBV7-2, with D possibly matching TRBD2 (6 bases). The CDR3 is 15 amino acids. The V and J ends lost 5 bases and 1 base respectively, with 13 bases between them. Germline V gene data show CDR1 as SGHTA and CDR2 as FQGNSA. In DNA form, the CDR3 reads TGTGCCAGCAGCGAAAGCGGGTACGGCACAGATACGCAGTATTTT. This codes for CASSESGYGTDTQYF.

This chain joins TRBV30 and TRBJ1-4; weak D call: TRBD1 (6 bases). From germline, CDR1 is GTSNPN and CDR2 SVGIG (reference sequence). The CDR3 sequence is 14 residues long. The V gene lost 3 bases and the J gene lost 5 bases, with 13 bases spanning the gap. CDR3 amino acids: CAWSPGGLNEKLFF. In nucleotides, the CDR3 is TGTGCCTGGAGCCCTGGGGGGCTAAATGAAAAACTGTTTTTT. The whole variable domain, filled in from reference TRBV30 and TRBJ1-4, reads SQTIHQWPATLVQPVGSPLSLECTVEGTSNPNLYWYRQAAGRGLQLLFYSVGIGQISSEVPQNLSASRPQDRQFILSSKKLLLSDSGFYLCAWSPGGLNEKLFFGSGTQLSVL.

The rearrangement uses TRBV4-2 and TRBJ2-1; 8 nucleotides agree with TRBD2. The J segment lost 8 bases and the V segment lost 1 base, leaving 10 bases of the junction unmatched. The CDR3 extends over 16 amino acids. Germline V gives CDR1 LGHNA, CDR2 YNFKEQ. The CDR3 sequence is CASSQGSRAGVDEQFF. Written as DNA, the CDR3 is TGTGCCAGCAGCCAAGGCTCACGAGCGGGAGTTGATGAGCAGTTCTTC.

The chain is built from TRBV19 and TRBJ2-1; no clear D. Germline CDR1 and CDR2: LNHDA and SQIVND (reference sequence). This CDR3 contains 15 residues. V lost 7 bases to trimming and J lost 5 bases, with 18 bases between them. The CDR3: CASKDLVVAHNEQFF. The CDR3 bases are TGTGCCAGTAAGGATTTGGTTGTAGCCCACAATGAGCAGTTCTTC.

The V and J genes are TRBV4-3 and TRBJ2-5; D remains ambiguous. Germline lookup yields CDR1 LGHNA and CDR2 YSLEER. V was clipped by 0 bases and J by 0 bases, with 8 bases between them. The CDR3 spans 15 residues. CDR3 bases: TGCGCCAGCAGCCAAGACGTCGCGTACCAAGAGACCCAGTACTTC. It codes for CASSQDVAYQETQYF.

This rearrangement joins TRBV19 to TRBJ2-7; no clear D. CDR1 and CDR2 (germline): LNHDA, SQIVND (reference sequence). The CDR3 has 12 residues. Trimming shortened V by 4 bases and J by 5 bases, and 9 bases separated the two germline ends. The CDR3 region is CASSRSDNEQYV. The DNA of the CDR3 is TGTGCCAGTAGTAGGTCAGATAACGAGCAGTACGTC.

This clonotype turned up a few times. The genes are TRBV6-5 and TRBJ2-3; TRBD2 aligns across 8 bases. CDR3 length equals 15 residues. Per germline, CDR1 MNHEY and CDR2 SVGAGI. V trimming: 6 bases; J trimming: 2 bases; junction bases outside the gene matches: 7. The CDR3 region is CASSTSGGSTDTQYF. Here the CDR3 DNA reads TGTGCCAGCAGCACTAGCGGAGGATCCACAGATACGCAGTATTTT.

The chain combines TRBV19 with TRBJ2-5; D perhaps matches TRBD2 (6 bases). The V end was cut by 5 bases, the J end by 4 bases, with 17 bases between. The CDR3 totals 15 residues. Looked up from germline, CDR1 is LNHDA and CDR2 is SQIVND (reference sequence). Written as DNA, the CDR3 is TGTGCCAGTAGTGTTCGACCCCCCGGGGGAGAGACCCAGTACTTC. Its protein product is CASSVRPPGGETQYF.

Only one count was recorded for this clonotype. The chain couples TRBV4-1 to TRBJ1-3; D call uncertain. V dropped 3 bases and J dropped 0 bases, with 12 bases sitting between them. The CDR3 length is 16 residues. Per the germline V gene, CDR1 is MGHRA and CDR2 is YSYEKL. The CDR3 is CASSQTTQTSGNTIYF. The DNA of the CDR3 is TGCGCCAGCAGCCAGACGACGCAAACCTCTGGAAACACCATATATTTT.

This clonotype was seen at least ten times. The rearrangement uses TRBV7-9 and TRBJ1-3, with TRBD1 matching 7 bases. Germline V CDR1 and CDR2: SEHNR, FQNEAQ (reference sequence). The V gene end was trimmed by 5 bases and the J gene end by 0 bases; junction bases not matched to a gene: 4. This CDR3 comprises 15 residues. CDR3 amino acids: CASSQGQSSGNTIYF. As DNA, the CDR3 is TGTGCCAGCAGCCAGGGACAGTCCTCTGGAAACACCATATATTTT.

This chain joins TRBV6-2 or TRBV6-3 and TRBJ2-7; 9 bases are a match to TRBD1. The CDR3 is 15 amino acids. V lost 6 bases to trimming and J lost 2 bases; unmatched junction nucleotides: 8. Germline assignment: CDR1 MNHEY and CDR2 SVGEGT. This CDR3 is CASSLLDRGTYEQYF. The CDR3 DNA follows: TGTGCCAGCAGCCTCTTAGACAGGGGGACCTACGAGCAGTACTTC.

In this sample, this clonotype turned up once. The V call is TRBV12-3 or TRBV12-4, the J call TRBJ2-3, with D possibly matching TRBD2 (5 bases). The CDR3 length is 13 residues. V was cut by 1 base and J by 5 bases, with 7 bases left in between. The CDR3 sequence is CASSLELEDTQYF. The CDR3, as DNA: TGTGCCAGCAGTTTAGAACTAGAAGATACGCAGTATTTT.

In this sample, this clonotype turned up a few times. The CDR3 region has the DNA TGTGCCAGCAGCTCGGCCGGGGGAGCCAAAAACATTCAGTACTTC. Translated, it gives CASSSAGGAKNIQYF. The chain has TRBV28 and TRBJ2-4, with D maybe TRBD2 (6 bases). The CDR3 is 15 residues long. Germline CDR1 MDHEN, CDR2 SYDVKM. Trimming took 6 bases from V and 0 from J, leaving 12 bases between them.

In this sample, this clonotype turned up a few times. The V gene is TRBV6-2 or TRBV6-3, the J gene TRBJ2-1; perhaps TRBD2 as D (5 bases). CDR3 length: 14 residues. V was pared by 1 base and J by 14 bases, with 18 bases between. Looked up from germline, CDR1 is MNHEY and CDR2 is SVGEGT. CDR3 region: CASSYWRGHSMEFF. Here the CDR3 DNA reads TGTGCCAGCAGTTACTGGAGAGGGCATTCAATGGAGTTCTTC.